The rows below give T cell receptor beta chains drawn from one sample of a study of blood T cell repertoires in COVID-19. Sequencing used immunoSEQ multiplex PCR; TCRdb keeps in-frame clones, though not all of them. The sample yields 280,000 or so clones, roughly 86% seen once. The sequencing sample was made of PBMCs or T cells enriched from blood (not recorded which). Source of these receptors: a woman in her 50s who had been exposed to COVID-19. Each CDR3 is given with its conserved first and last residue. The D gene is left open where the match is weak. Not every row has a clone size; where given, it reads once, few, many or a size class.

D gene | J gene | V gene | clone size | CDR3 DNA | CDR3 protein
NA | TRBJ2-5 | TRBV7-2 | NA | TGTGCCAGCAGCTACCAGGGACATACGGGAGAGACCCAGTACTTC | CASSYQGHTGETQYF
TRBD1 | TRBJ2-3 | TRBV15 | NA | TGTGCCACCAGCAGAGGCTTAACAGGGGGCAATACGCAGTATTTT | CATSRGLTGGNTQYF
NA | TRBJ1-3 | TRBV3-1/TRBV3-2 | NA | TGTGCCAGCAGCCATTCGCCAGGGACTGGCTCTGGAAACACCATATATTTT | CASSHSPGTGSGNTIYF
NA | TRBJ1-1 | TRBV6-5 | NA | TGTGCCAGCAAGACAGGAAACCTGAACACTGAAGCTTTCTTT | CASKTGNLNTEAFF
TRBD1 | TRBJ1-5 | TRBV6-5 | NA | TGTGCCAGCAGTCCTGGACAGGGTAGCAATCAGCCCCAGCATTTT | CASSPGQGSNQPQHF
NA | TRBJ2-7 | TRBV7-9 | NA | TGTGCCAGCAGGCGGGACGGATCCTACGAGCAGTACTTC | CASRRDGSYEQYF
TRBD1 | TRBJ1-2 | TRBV5-4 | NA | TGTGCCAGCACACTCCCGGGGACAGTTCGTTATGGCTACACCTTC | CASTLPGTVRYGYTF
NA | TRBJ1-3 | TRBV28 | NA | TGTGCCAGCAGTTTGAGCGGCCTTCTCTCTGGAAACACCATATATTTT | CASSLSGLLSGNTIYF
TRBD1 | TRBJ1-5 | TRBV28 | NA | TGTGCCAGCACCCCTGGGACAGGGGGATATCCCCAGCATTTT | CASTPGTGGYPQHF
NA | TRBJ2-2 | TRBV6-5 | once | TGTGCCAGCAGCCCAGGGACGAACACCGGGGAGCTGTTTTTT | CASSPGTNTGELFF
TRBD2 | TRBJ2-1 | TRBV10-3 | NA | TGTGCCATCAGTGAATCCGGTTGGGGAGCGGGGGGAGGCCGTTCCTACAATGAGCAGTTCTTC | CAISESGWGAGGGRSYNEQFF
TRBD1 | TRBJ1-2 | TRBV30 | NA | TGTGCCTGGAGTACTCCGGGACAGGGGGAAATAAACTATGGCTACACCTTC | CAWSTPGQGEINYGYTF
NA | TRBJ2-7 | TRBV5-6 | NA | TGTGCCAGCAGCTTTGGAAGGGGGGGCTACGAGCAGTACTTC | CASSFGRGGYEQYF
NA | TRBJ1-2 | TRBV30 | NA | TGTGCCTGGAGTGCCTTCCGACAAAACTATGGCTACACCTTC | CAWSAFRQNYGYTF
NA | TRBJ2-7 | TRBV6-1 | NA | TGTGCCAGCAGTGAACGGGGTTCCTACGAGCAGTACTTC | CASSERGSYEQYF
TRBD1 | TRBJ2-7 | TRBV6-5 | once | TGTGCCAGTACAGGGGGCAAGTCCTACGAGCAGTACTTC | CASTGGKSYEQYF
NA | TRBJ2-3 | TRBV28 | NA | TGTGCCAGCAGGCCCTCGTCTAGCCCGGTTCGCAGCGCAGATACGCAGTATTTT | CASRPSSSPVRSADTQYF